In this sample, the clone carrying this T cell receptor (beta chain) turned up many times. Its antigen is unidentified. Barcoded TCR alpha and TCR beta cDNA libraries with UMIs came from 5'RACE using constant-segment primers. Each CDR3 protein gets one entry after TCRdb re-called the 5' RACE reads with MiXCR. The profile shows some 150,000 distinct CDR3 sequences, about 5.5% of them singletons. Germline-derived CDR1 and CDR2 are SGHRS and YFSETQ. The CDR3 runs 14 residues. V lost 4 bases, J lost 3 bases, and 14 bases lay in between. The record originates from a study of T-cell memory formation after mild COVID-19. Across the whole study: TCR clusters mostly belonged to single donors.

Study-wide findings and caveats: Memory sampled before infection contained some responding clones, suggesting cross-reactive memory joined.

The sequence was collected from an adult woman who had mild COVID-19 (a few samples of this study predate the infection). Cell type and time point are not known. The sequenced material came from PBMCs or a T cell subset sorted from them (not recorded which). This chain links TRBV5-1 with TRBJ2-7; D may correspond to TRBD1 or TRBD2 (5 bases each). The CDR3 DNA is TGCGCCAGCAGCCACCGGGACGCAGACTACGAGCAGTACTTC. It specifies CASSHRDADYEQYF.